This TCR beta chain is from a study of T-cell reconstitution after alpha-beta-depleted transplantation in children. Germline trimming cut 1 base from V and 6 bases from J; bases unmatched to any gene: 8. CDR1 is SGHRS and CDR2 is YFSETQ in the germline V gene. This CDR3 contains 15 residues. Unique molecular identifiers featured in how the TCRbeta library was prepared. Each CDR3 protein is one row after TCRdb ran MiXCR on the PCR reads. The data hold 200,000 to 250,000 distinct CDR3 sequences, with approximately 9% observed a single time. The chain couples TRBV5-1 to TRBJ1-2; 8 nucleotides align to TRBD1. Here the sequenced sample was PBMCs from the stem cell graft donor, taken from the stem cell graft. This clonotype originated in a human donor who donated a stem cell graft to a child with acute lymphoblastic leukemia. CDR3: CASSLHQGASDGYTF. In DNA form, the CDR3 reads TGCGCCAGCAGCTTGCACCAGGGGGCAAGCGATGGCTACACCTTC.